The 22 T cell receptor beta chains listed next were all sequenced from one sample in a study of STAT3 mutations in large granular lymphocyte leukemia. Study results and caveats: At least one immunodominant TCR beta clonotype appeared in every T-cell large granular lymphocyte leukemia patient.

Sequencing was performed with immunoSEQ multiplex PCR; in TCRdb, only in-frame clones are kept and a portion is missing. The sample carries approximately 42,000 clones, about 81% recorded once. These TCRs are of unknown antigen specificity. The specimen was PBMCs. The receptor set was obtained from a human donor with T large granular lymphocyte leukemia. Some clones in this sample may be carry-over from other donors' samples.

The V call is TRBV6-5, the J call TRBJ2-2; the D gene is possibly TRBD2 (6 bases). This CDR3 contains 13 residues. V lost 1 base and J 6 bases, leaving 6 bases between the germline ends. Germline CDR1 reads MNHEY; CDR2 reads SVGAGI. CDR3 protein: CASSYWRAGELFF. The CDR3 DNA reads TGTGCCAGCAGTTACTGGAGGGCCGGGGAGCTGTTTTTT.

This chain joins TRBV7-2 and TRBJ2-5; 9 bases fit TRBD2. The ends lost 0 bases at V and 5 bases at J; junction bases unmatched: 7. The CDR3 is made up of 16 amino acids. From germline, CDR1 is SGHTA and CDR2 FQGNSA. The CDR3 region is CASSLARVTSGETQYF. CDR3 DNA: TGTGCCAGCAGCTTAGCGCGGGTGACTAGCGGTGAGACCCAGTACTTC. Together with reference TRBV7-2 and TRBJ2-5, the CDR3 gives the full variable domain: GAGVSQSPSNKVTEKGKDVELRCDPISGHTALYWYRQSLGQGLEFLIYFQGNSAPDKSGLPSDRFSAERTGGSVSTLTIQRTQQEDSAVYLCASSLARVTSGETQYFGPGTRLLVL.

The chain has TRBV2 and TRBJ2-2; no clear D gene. Germline V CDR1 and CDR2: SNHLY, FYNNEI. The CDR3 has 13 residues. V lost 5 bases to trimming and J lost 3 bases, with 7 bases between them. CDR3 coding DNA: TGTGCCAGCAGTCTCCAGCACACCGGGGAGCTGTTTTTT. It translates to CASSLQHTGELFF.

The chain links TRBV4-1 to TRBJ1-5; D might be TRBD1 (5 bases). CDR1 and CDR2 from the germline V gene are MGHRA and YSYEKL. The CDR3 spans 14 residues. Between the trimmed V and J ends, which lost 1 base and 4 bases, there was a span of 8 bases. CDR3 amino acids: CASSQVGGNQPQHF. DNA for the CDR3: TGCGCCAGCAGCCAAGTTGGGGGGAATCAGCCCCAGCATTTT.

This chain links TRBV4-1 with TRBJ1-2, with D possibly being TRBD1 (5 bases). Deletions cut 4 bases from V and 8 bases from J, with 17 bases between. Germline-derived CDR1 and CDR2 are MGHRA and YSYEKL. The CDR3 consists of 14 residues. CDR3 bases: TGCGCCAGCAGCCCCGAGGGTTGGAGGGGAGGCTACACCTTC. It specifies CASSPEGWRGGYTF.

This clone was seen more than once but under ten times. The chain couples TRBV6-5 to TRBJ1-1; 11 nucleotides match TRBD1. This CDR3 comprises 13 residues. Per germline, CDR1 MNHEY and CDR2 SVGAGI. With V trimmed by 4 bases and J by 6 bases, 1 base remained unmatched. The CDR3 region has the DNA TGTGCCAGCAGTTCGGGACAGGGGGCTGAAGCTTTCTTT. As protein: CASSSGQGAEAFF.

The V and J genes are TRBV5-1 and TRBJ2-7; D perhaps matches TRBD2 (5 bases). CDR1 is SGHRS and CDR2 is YFSETQ in the germline V gene. The CDR3 extends over 15 amino acids. The V end lost 4 bases, the J end lost 5 bases, and 19 bases lay between the germline ends. As DNA, the CDR3 is TGCGCCAGCAGCGGAGGTGCCACACCTCTGCACGAGCAGTACTTC. This translates into CASSGGATPLHEQYF.

This clone was found a few times. The chain is built from TRBV6-5 and TRBJ2-2, with D hard to call. Trimming shortened V by 5 bases and J by 6 bases, and 4 bases separated the two germline ends. Germline V lookup: CDR1 MNHEY, CDR2 SVGAGI. This CDR3 is 11 amino acids long. The CDR3 DNA is TGTGCCAGCAGTGGGGCCGGGGAGCTGTTTTTT. Translating gives CASSGAGELFF.

The chain links TRBV10-2 to TRBJ2-3; 10 positions agree with TRBD1. Germline lookup yields CDR1 WSHSY and CDR2 SAAADI. Trimming removed 6 bases from V and 4 bases from J; junction bases left unmatched: 4. The CDR3 sequence is 14 residues long. The CDR3 spells CASRTGGGPDTQYF. In nucleotides, the CDR3 is TGCGCCAGCAGGACAGGGGGCGGCCCAGATACGCAGTATTTT.

The chain joins TRBV7-9 to TRBJ1-3; D is unresolved. This CDR3 contains 14 residues. In germline, CDR1 is SEHNR, CDR2 FQNEAQ (reference sequence). The V and J ends lost 5 bases and 0 bases respectively, with 8 bases between them. CDR3 protein: CASSNPLSGNTIYF. For the CDR3, the DNA is TGTGCCAGCAGCAACCCTCTCTCTGGAAACACCATATATTTT.

The chain links TRBV18 to TRBJ1-5; TRBD1 is a possible D gene (6 bases). Trimming removed 5 bases from V and 7 bases from J, with 15 bases in between. This CDR3 comprises 14 residues. Germline values: CDR1 KGHSH, CDR2 LQKENI. The CDR3 bases are TGTGCCAGCTCAGTACAGGGTACCGGGCAGCCCCAGCATTTT. Its protein product is CASSVQGTGQPQHF.

The rearrangement joins TRBV7-2 to TRBJ2-3; possibly TRBD2 for D (6 bases). Trimming shortened V by 0 bases and J by 6 bases, and 10 bases separated the two germline ends. This CDR3 has 14 amino acids. CDR1 SGHTA and CDR2 FQGNSA come from the germline V gene. CDR3 sequence: CASSLATRGDTQYF. In DNA form, the CDR3 reads TGTGCCAGCAGCTTAGCTACCCGGGGGGATACGCAGTATTTT.

V and J are TRBV29-1 and TRBJ2-4, with 9 positions matching TRBD2. Germline V gene lookup returns CDR1 SQVTM and CDR2 ANQGSEA. Trimming removed 4 bases from V and 5 bases from J; junction bases left unmatched: 0. The CDR3 is made up of 12 amino acids. The CDR3 DNA is TGCAGCGTTGGACTAGCGGAAAACATTCAGTACTTC. Translation gives CSVGLAENIQYF.

This clone came up once. The junction shows a germline mismatch at one end, possibly a read error. This sequence joins TRBV18 and TRBJ1-2; D may be TRBD1 (5 bases). Germline CDR1 and CDR2: KGHSH and LQKENI. The CDR3 loop spans 13 amino acids. CDR3 sequence reads: CATSPGGSDSYTF. The CDR3 coding sequence is TGTGCCACCTCACCCGGGGGTAGTGACAGCTACACCTTC.

The chain carries TRBV19 and TRBJ1-1, with D unresolved. Germline values: CDR1 LNHDA, CDR2 SQIVND (reference sequence). V lost 4 bases, J lost 6 bases, and 6 bases lay in between. The CDR3 has 11 amino acids. In DNA form, the CDR3 reads TGTGCCAGTAGTAGTAGGGCTGAAGCTTTCTTT. Its protein is CASSSRAEAFF.

The V and J genes are TRBV5-1 and TRBJ1-1; 7 bases align to TRBD1. V lost 4 bases to trimming and J lost 4 bases; unmatched junction nucleotides: 4. The CDR3 is 13 residues long. The V gene's germline CDR1 is SGHRS and CDR2 YFSETQ. This chain's CDR3 is CASSRTGPTEAFF. The CDR3 bases are TGCGCCAGCAGCCGGACAGGCCCCACTGAAGCTTTCTTT.

The chain employs TRBV7-9 and TRBJ1-1; no clear D gene. The CDR3 length is 15 residues. Germline V gives CDR1 SEHNR, CDR2 FQNEAQ (reference sequence). V lost 4 bases and J lost 0, with 12 bases in between. The CDR3 region is CASSSLVGMNTEAFF. The DNA of the CDR3 is TGTGCCAGCAGCTCCCTGGTGGGCATGAACACTGAAGCTTTCTTT.

The chain uses TRBV20-1 and TRBJ1-1, with D unclear. Germline-derived CDR1 and CDR2 are DFQATT and SNEGSKA (reference sequence). CDR3 length: 11 amino acids. The CDR3 nucleotides are TGCAGCTTAACAGAGAACACTGAAGCTTTCTTT. Translation: CSLTENTEAFF.

The J gene is TRBJ2-7, the V gene TRBV28; possibly TRBD2 for D (5 bases). This CDR3 is built from 15 residues. V lost 7 bases to trimming and J lost 2 bases, with 18 bases between them. Germline CDR1 MDHEN, CDR2 SYDVKM. CDR3 bases: TGTGCCAGCACTCCCGCGTCTAGCCGAACCTACGAGCAGTACTTC. This codes for CASTPASSRTYEQYF.

In DNA form, the CDR3 reads TGTGCCACCAGCAGGGGATTGGTCACGGACCAAGAGACCCAGTACTTC. It translates to CATSRGLVTDQETQYF. The rearrangement uses TRBV15 and TRBJ2-5; D uncertain. In germline, CDR1 is LNHNV, CDR2 YYDKDF (reference sequence). The V and J ends lost 3 bases and 0 bases respectively, with 14 bases between them. The CDR3 extends over 16 amino acids.

This sequence joins TRBV5-4 and TRBJ2-1; 9 positions match TRBD1. The germline CDR1 and CDR2 sequences are SGHNT and YYREEE (reference sequence). The junction had 8 bases not matched to a gene; V was cut back by 4 bases and J by 6 bases. CDR3 length: 15 residues. Here the CDR3 reads CASSTVGQGPNEQFF. CDR3 DNA: TGTGCCAGCAGCACCGTTGGACAGGGGCCCAATGAGCAGTTCTTC.

The rearrangement links TRBV10-3 to TRBJ1-1; 9 bases match TRBD1. Per germline, CDR1 ENHRY and CDR2 SYGVKD. V shed 4 bases, J shed 5 bases, and the junction held 5 bases outside the gene matches. The CDR3 runs to 14 residues. In nucleotides, the CDR3 is TGTGCCATCAGTGTTAGACAGGGGGATACTGAAGCTTTCTTT. Encoded protein: CAISVRQGDTEAFF.